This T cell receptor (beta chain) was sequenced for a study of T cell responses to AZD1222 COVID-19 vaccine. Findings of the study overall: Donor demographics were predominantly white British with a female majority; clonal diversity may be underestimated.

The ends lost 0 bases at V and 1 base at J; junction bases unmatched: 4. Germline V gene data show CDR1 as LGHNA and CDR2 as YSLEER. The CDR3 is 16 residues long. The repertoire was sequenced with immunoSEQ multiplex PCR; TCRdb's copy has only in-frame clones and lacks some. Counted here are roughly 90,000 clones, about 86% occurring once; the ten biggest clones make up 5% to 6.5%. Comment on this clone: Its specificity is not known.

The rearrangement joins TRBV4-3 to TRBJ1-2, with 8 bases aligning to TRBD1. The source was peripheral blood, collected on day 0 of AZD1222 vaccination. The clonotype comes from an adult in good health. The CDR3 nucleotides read TGCGCCAGCAGCCAAGAATGGGACAGGCGTAACTATGGCTACACCTTC. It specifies CASSQEWDRRNYGYTF.